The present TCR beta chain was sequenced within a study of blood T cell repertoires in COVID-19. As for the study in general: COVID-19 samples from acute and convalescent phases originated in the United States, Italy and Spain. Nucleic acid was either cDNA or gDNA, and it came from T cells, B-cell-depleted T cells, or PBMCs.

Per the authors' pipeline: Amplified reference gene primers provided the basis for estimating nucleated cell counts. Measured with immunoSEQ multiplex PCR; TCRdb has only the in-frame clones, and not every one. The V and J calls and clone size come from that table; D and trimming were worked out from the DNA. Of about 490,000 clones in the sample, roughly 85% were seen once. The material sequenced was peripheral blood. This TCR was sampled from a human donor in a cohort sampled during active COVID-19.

The chain's CDR3 is CASSSGTGYNYGYTF. The CDR3 DNA is TGCGCCAGCAGCTCCGGGACAGGGTACAACTATGGCTACACCTTC. This chain connects TRBV5-1 to TRBJ1-2; 9 bases are shared with TRBD1. The CDR3 has 15 residues. V shed 3 bases, J shed 2 bases, and the junction held 5 bases outside the gene matches. Germline loops: CDR1 SGHRS, CDR2 YFSETQ.